This entry is about one T cell receptor beta chain. Using immunoSEQ multiplex PCR, the repertoire was profiled, and TCRdb retains in-frame clones only, with some absent. The sample gives tens of thousands of clones, approximately 67% of which show up once; around 1.2% is in the top ten. Time point reported: cycle 4 day 1 (C4D1), after five to seven weeks of nivolumab. No patient escaped relapse after autologous stem cell transplantation, and brentuximab vedotin exposure varied. Magnetic negative selection of thawed PBMCs was the method by which CD4+ T cells were purified. This entry comes from a study of PD-1 blockade in classical Hodgkin lymphoma. CDR3 length equals 14 residues. With 5 bases removed from V and 2 bases from J, the gap between germline ends came to 10 bases. Germline V lookup: CDR1 SGHTA, CDR2 FQGNSA.

The genes are TRBV7-2 and TRBJ1-5; the D is unclear. This TCR derives from a human donor with classical Hodgkin lymphoma. Sequenced here: CD4+ T cells from blood, sampled before the fourth cycle of nivolumab. CDR3 in amino acids: CASSIWAGNQPQHF. In DNA form, the CDR3 reads TGTGCCAGCAGCATTTGGGCGGGCAATCAGCCCCAGCATTTT.